Below are 18 T cell receptor beta chains sequenced from a single sample in a study of somatic mutations in cytotoxic T cells in rheumatoid arthritis. Profiling relied on immunoSEQ multiplex PCR, and the TCRdb table lists in-frame clones only, not all of them. The table records more than 25,000 clones, roughly 74% of them present only once. Sequencing used CD8+ T cells sorted from blood. Source of these receptors: a woman under 30 in good health.

The DNA for the CDR3 is TGTGCCAGCAGCCACTCCGGGGGGGGCGGAGATACGCAGTATTTT. Translation: CASSHSGGGGDTQYF. The V call is TRBV7-3, the J call TRBJ2-3; 8 nucleotides agree with TRBD2. The ends lost 5 bases at V and 5 bases at J; junction bases unmatched: 9. The CDR3 spans 15 residues. From germline, CDR1 is SGHTA and CDR2 FQGTGA.

The V and J genes are TRBV4-1 and TRBJ1-1, with 9 bases aligning to TRBD1. Germline V gene lookup returns CDR1 MGHRA and CDR2 YSYEKL. The V segment lost 4 bases and the J segment 6 bases; nucleotides outside the gene matches: 9. The CDR3 extends over 15 amino acids. CDR3 sequence reads: CASSRLRTGEPEAFF. Written as DNA, the CDR3 is TGCGCCAGCAGCCGGTTAAGGACAGGGGAGCCTGAAGCTTTCTTT.

The V call is TRBV19, the J call TRBJ2-6, with D unclear. Germline assignment: CDR1 LNHDA and CDR2 SQIVND (reference sequence). V lost 5 bases, J lost 0 bases, and 11 bases lay in between. The CDR3 consists of 16 residues. CDR3 nucleotide sequence: TGTGCCAGTAGTCCAGACGGATACTCTGGGGCCAACGTCCTGACTTTC. Translation gives CASSPDGYSGANVLTF.

The J gene is TRBJ2-5, the V gene TRBV28; 7 bases map to TRBD1. CDR3 length: 14 residues. CDR1 and CDR2 (germline): MDHEN, SYDVKM. Germline trimming cut 6 bases from V and 1 base from J; bases unmatched to any gene: 5. CDR3 DNA sequence: TGTGCCAGCAGCCTTGACAGGGTCCAAGAGACCCAGTACTTC. Its protein product is CASSLDRVQETQYF.

The genes are TRBV7-8 and TRBJ2-1, with 13 bases fitting TRBD2. The ends lost 1 base at V and 0 bases at J; junction bases unmatched: 0. Germline CDR1 and CDR2: SGHVS and FQNEAQ. This CDR3 has 17 residues. The CDR3 spells CASSLGTSGSSYNEQFF. The CDR3 DNA follows: TGTGCCAGCAGCTTAGGGACTAGCGGGAGCTCCTACAATGAGCAGTTCTTC. Combining the CDR3 with reference TRBV7-8 and TRBJ2-1 gives the whole variable domain GAGVSQSPRYKVAKRGQDVALRCDPISGHVSLFWYQQALGQGPEFLTYFQNEAQLDKSGLPSDRFFAERPEGSVSTLKIQRTQQEDSAVYLCASSLGTSGSSYNEQFFGPGTRLTVL.

This clone was observed a single time. In nucleotides, the CDR3 is TGCAGCGTTGAAGATATGGCGAGCTACGAGCAGTACTTC. Translating it yields CSVEDMASYEQYF. This rearrangement joins TRBV29-1 to TRBJ2-7; D gene unclear. CDR3 length: 13 amino acids. Per germline, CDR1 SQVTM and CDR2 ANQGSEA. V lost 0 bases and J lost 3, with 9 bases in between.

This chain joins TRBV15 and TRBJ2-7; 7 nucleotides agree with TRBD1. The CDR3 loop spans 14 amino acids. Germline lookup yields CDR1 LNHNV and CDR2 YYDKDF (reference sequence). Trimming took 6 bases from V and 2 from J; bases not matched to a gene: 7. The CDR3 protein is CATSVTGWTYEQYF. CDR3 sequence (DNA): TGTGCCACCAGTGTGACAGGGTGGACCTACGAGCAGTACTTC. Full variable domain (outside the CDR3, taken from reference TRBV15 and TRBJ2-7): DAMVIQNPRYQVTQFGKPVTLSCSQTLNHNVMYWYQQKSSQAPKLLFHYYDKDFNNEADTPDNFQSRRPNTSFCFLDIRSPGLGDTAMYLCATSVTGWTYEQYFGPGTRLTVT.

The chain uses TRBV7-9 and TRBJ1-1, with D possibly matching TRBD1 (6 bases). Germline loops: CDR1 SEHNR, CDR2 FQNEAQ (reference sequence). V lost 4 bases and J lost 1, with 10 bases in between. The length of the CDR3 is 14 residues. CDR3 DNA sequence: TGTGCCAGCAGCTCGTTACAGGGGAACACTGAAGCTTTCTTT. Protein product: CASSSLQGNTEAFF. Drawing the rest from reference TRBV7-9 and TRBJ1-1, the complete variable domain is DTGVSQNPRHKITKRGQNVTFRCDPISEHNRLYWYRQTLGQGPEFLTYFQNEAQLEKSRLLSDRFSAERPKGSFSTLEIQRTEQGDSAMYLCASSSLQGNTEAFFGQGTRLTVV.

This chain uses TRBV28 with TRBJ1-1, with a weak D call TRBD1 (6 bases). Per the germline V gene, CDR1 is MDHEN and CDR2 is SYDVKM. Trimming pared 5 bases from V and 4 bases from J, leaving 20 bases between. CDR3 length: 16 residues. CDR3 DNA sequence: TGTGCCAGCAGTCCTCTTACTAGGGGGGTGAGCACTGAAGCTTTCTTT. Translating it yields CASSPLTRGVSTEAFF.

The DNA for the CDR3 is TGCAGCGTTTCCGGGGAGTTGAACACCATATATTTT. It translates to CSVSGELNTIYF. This chain uses TRBV29-1 with TRBJ1-3; D is unresolved. Germline CDR1 SQVTM, CDR2 ANQGSEA. The CDR3 contains 12 residues. The ends were cut back, 5 bases at V and 7 bases at J, with 12 bases in the middle.

The gene calls are TRBV11-2 and TRBJ1-2, with D unclear. Trimming took off 5 bases at V and 8 bases at J, with 12 bases between the two ends. Germline V gene lookup returns CDR1 SGHAT and CDR2 FQNNGV. The CDR3 contains 12 residues. The CDR3: CASSPPAEGYTF. In nucleotides, the CDR3 is TGTGCCAGCAGCCCCCCGGCCGAGGGCTACACCTTC.

This clone was recorded once. The chain recombines TRBV2 with TRBJ2-7, with 14 bases that match TRBD2. Germline V gene data show CDR1 as SNHLY and CDR2 as FYNNEI. V was pared by 8 bases and J by 5 bases, with 5 bases of the junction left unmatched. This CDR3 has 14 amino acids. CDR3 nucleotides: TGTGCCAGCGAGACTAGCGGGAGGGTCAACGAGCAGTACTTC. Translated: CASETSGRVNEQYF.

In its sample, this clone was seen once. The chain links TRBV11-2 to TRBJ2-1, with D tentatively TRBD2 (6 bases). The length of the CDR3 is 13 residues. Germline CDR1 reads SGHAT; CDR2 reads FQNNGV. V was shortened by 1 base and J by 9 bases, with 10 bases between the two germline ends. CDR3 sequence (DNA): TGTGCCAGCAGCTTAGTTGGGGGGAGTGAGCAGTTCTTC. It yields the protein CASSLVGGSEQFF.

This clone was observed a single time. The J gene is TRBJ2-1, the V gene TRBV9; D remains unclear. The germline gives CDR1 SGDLS, CDR2 YYNGEE. Trimming removed 4 bases from V and 1 base from J, with 12 bases in between. CDR3 length equals 15 residues. In nucleotides, the CDR3 is TGTGCCAGCAGCCCTCAAGGTAATTCCTACAATGAGCAGTTCTTC. This translates into CASSPQGNSYNEQFF.

The chain recombines TRBV27 with TRBJ2-2; D call uncertain. Germline CDR1 is MNHEY and CDR2 is SMNVEV (reference sequence). This CDR3 contains 12 residues. The V and J ends lost 6 bases and 2 bases respectively, with 4 bases between them. CDR3 residues: CASRLNTGELFF. The DNA for the CDR3 is TGTGCCAGCAGACTAAACACCGGGGAGCTGTTTTTT.

This rearrangement joins TRBV9 to TRBJ2-1; 11 nucleotides align to TRBD2. The CDR3 is 14 residues long. Looked up from germline, CDR1 is SGDLS and CDR2 is YYNGEE. Germline trimming cut 4 bases from V and 6 bases from J; bases unmatched to any gene: 3. The CDR3 DNA reads TGTGCCAGCAGCTCTAGCGGGGGGTTCAATGAGCAGTTCTTC. This translates into CASSSSGGFNEQFF.

The chain recombines TRBV27 with TRBJ2-1; 9 nucleotides match TRBD2. The length of the CDR3 is 16 residues. The J segment lost 2 bases and the V segment lost 4 bases, leaving 6 bases of the junction unmatched. Germline-derived CDR1 and CDR2 are MNHEY and SMNVEV (reference sequence). CDR3 sequence (DNA): TGTGCCAGCAGTTCCCCAAGCGGGGGGACCTACAATGAGCAGTTCTTC. Translating it yields CASSSPSGGTYNEQFF.

J is TRBJ2-3 and V is TRBV6-1, with D perhaps matching TRBD1 (6 bases). Germline loops: CDR1 MNHNS, CDR2 SASEGT. CDR3 length: 15 amino acids. Trimming took 2 bases from V and 2 from J, leaving 11 bases between them. CDR3 loop: CASSERDILTDTQYF. The CDR3 coding sequence is TGTGCCAGCAGTGAACGGGACATTCTCACAGATACGCAGTATTTT.